The clone carrying this TCR beta chain was found a few times. Profiling relied on immunoSEQ multiplex PCR, and the TCRdb table lists in-frame clones only, not all of them. Here the sample spans around 150,000 clones, roughly three quarters being singletons. The junction had 12 bases not matched to a gene; V was cut back by 5 bases and J by 5 bases. Germline V gives CDR1 SGHNT, CDR2 YENEEA. CDR3 length equals 15 residues. This sample was taken from a study of blood T cell repertoires in COVID-19. The overall study: T cells, B-cell-depleted T cells, or PBMCs provided the cDNA or gDNA that served as material.

The rearrangement uses TRBV11-3 and TRBJ2-7; 7 bases map to TRBD2. The sample taken for sequencing was peripheral blood. The origin of this receptor is a man in his 60s with acute or convalescent COVID-19. The CDR3: CASSQLMTSLDEQYF. CDR3 nucleotides: TGTGCCAGCAGCCAACTAATGACTAGCCTCGACGAGCAGTACTTC.